The clone carrying this T cell receptor (beta chain) was seen only a few times. Its antigen is still unknown. These data come from a study of T cells after yellow fever vaccination. Study conclusions and caveats: The secondary T-cell response peaked on day 5, not day 15, but was weaker. Post-booster repertoires again held most primary-vaccination clones (approximately 96% CD4, 85% to 90% CD8). Clonotypes shared by both compartments, CD4 and CD8, made up a small share.

The CDR3 has 18 amino acids. The ends lost 5 bases at V and 4 bases at J; junction bases unmatched: 15. Germline V gene lookup returns CDR1 SEHNR and CDR2 FQNEAQ (reference sequence). A single record per CDR3 protein comes from TCRdb applying MiXCR to the 5' RACE reads. The table shows some 300,000 distinct CDR3 sequences, with roughly 9% occurring only once. This sequence originates from a man between 18 and 35 years old who received the YFV17D yellow fever vaccine. The V call is TRBV7-9, the J call TRBJ2-3; TRBD2 matches at 10 bases. The input for sequencing was CD4+ T cells sorted from PBMCs, taken 5 days after the yellow fever booster vaccination. CDR3 sequence reads: CASSPGVSGGNTADTQYF. DNA of the CDR3: TGTGCCAGCAGCCCAGGTGTTAGCGGGGGGAATACCGCAGATACGCAGTATTTT.